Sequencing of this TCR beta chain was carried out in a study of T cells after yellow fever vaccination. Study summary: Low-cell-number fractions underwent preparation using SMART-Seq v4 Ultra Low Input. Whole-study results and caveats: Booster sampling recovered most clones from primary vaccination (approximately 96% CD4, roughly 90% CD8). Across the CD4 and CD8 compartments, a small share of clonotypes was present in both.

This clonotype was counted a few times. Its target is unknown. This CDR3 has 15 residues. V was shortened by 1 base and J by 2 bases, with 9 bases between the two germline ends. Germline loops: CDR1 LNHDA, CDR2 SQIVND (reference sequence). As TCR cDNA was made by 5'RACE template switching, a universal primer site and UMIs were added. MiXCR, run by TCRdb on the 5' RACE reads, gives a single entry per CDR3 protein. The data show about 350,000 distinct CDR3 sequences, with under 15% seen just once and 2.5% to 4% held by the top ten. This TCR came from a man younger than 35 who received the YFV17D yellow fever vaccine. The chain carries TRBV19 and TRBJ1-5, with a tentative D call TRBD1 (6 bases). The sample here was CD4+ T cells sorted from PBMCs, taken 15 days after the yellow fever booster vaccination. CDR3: CASSIGGGRNQPQHF. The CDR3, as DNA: TGTGCCAGTAGTATAGGGGGGGGGCGCAATCAGCCCCAGCATTTT. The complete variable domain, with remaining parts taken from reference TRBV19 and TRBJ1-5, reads DGGITQSPKYLFRKEGQNVTLSCEQNLNHDAMYWYRQDPGQGLRLIYYSQIVNDFQKGDIAEGYSVSREKKESFPLTVTSAQKNPTAFYLCASSIGGGRNQPQHFGDGTRLSIL.